The T cell receptor beta chain under discussion was sequenced for a study of blood T cells in healthy people across ages. Study-level findings and limits: Age advanced and TCR beta diversity per million T cells fell, roughly linearly.

Alongside a J-beta primer mix, a sample-barcoded 5' primer served in a second PCR lasting about 7 to 12 cycles. A tag from a template-switch adaptor with 12 random nucleotides marked each cDNA molecule. TCRdb re-called the 5' RACE reads through MiXCR, storing one row per CDR3 protein. The sample lists about 1.6 million distinct CDR3 sequences, around 36% seen once, with approximately 10% in the top ten. Comments on this clonotype: The antigen is unknown.

V was trimmed by 3 bases and J by 7 bases, leaving 13 bases between them. This CDR3 is built from 14 residues. Germline V gene lookup returns CDR1 MGHRA and CDR2 YSYEKL. Sequences were obtained from blood. This TCR came from a woman aged 30 to 39 in good health. This chain connects TRBV4-1 to TRBJ2-1; a weak D match, TRBD1 (6 bases). The CDR3 nucleotides read TGCGCCAGCAGCCAGAGACAGGATAGGAATGAGCAGTTCTTC. Its protein product is CASSQRQDRNEQFF.